This T cell receptor (beta chain) was sequenced in a study of T cell repertoires in cytomegalovirus infection. TCRdb reanalysed the reads using MiXCR and keeps one entry per CDR3 protein. Altogether about 740,000 distinct CDR3 sequences are present, roughly 30% being singletons, with the ten largest covering about 20%. This CDR3 has 15 amino acids. The V gene lost 0 bases and the J gene lost 5 bases, with 13 bases spanning the gap. Germline V lookup: CDR1 SGHTA, CDR2 FQGNSA. This clonotype has a count of ten or more. The antigen remains undetermined. The sequence was obtained from a human donor in good health (CMV status not recorded). Some clones in this sample may be carry-over from other donors' samples. The genes are TRBV7-2 and TRBJ1-1, with D possibly being TRBD1 (6 bases). This material consisted of cultured PBMCs, taken from culture after CMV antigen stimulation. This CDR3 reads CASSLALGGRTEAFF. The CDR3 DNA is TGTGCCAGCAGCTTAGCGCTAGGGGGGAGGACTGAAGCTTTCTTT.